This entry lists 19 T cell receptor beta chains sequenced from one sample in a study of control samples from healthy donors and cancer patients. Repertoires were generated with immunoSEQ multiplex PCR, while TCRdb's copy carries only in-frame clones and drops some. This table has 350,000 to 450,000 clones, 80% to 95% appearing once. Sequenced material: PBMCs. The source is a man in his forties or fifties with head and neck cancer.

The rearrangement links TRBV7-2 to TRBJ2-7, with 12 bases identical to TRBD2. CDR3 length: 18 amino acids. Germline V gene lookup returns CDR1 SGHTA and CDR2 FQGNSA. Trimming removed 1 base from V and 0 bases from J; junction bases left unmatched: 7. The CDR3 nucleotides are TGTGCCAGCAGCTTAGTGGCTAGCGGGGGGGAAACCTCCTACGAGCAGTACTTC. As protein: CASSLVASGGETSYEQYF.

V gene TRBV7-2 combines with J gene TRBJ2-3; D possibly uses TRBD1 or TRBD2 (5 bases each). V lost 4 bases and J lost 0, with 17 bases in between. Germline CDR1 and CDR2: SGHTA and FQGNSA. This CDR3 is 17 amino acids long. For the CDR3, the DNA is TGTGCCAGCAGCTCGCCCAGGGACCCACGTAGCACAGATACGCAGTATTTT. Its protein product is CASSSPRDPRSTDTQYF.

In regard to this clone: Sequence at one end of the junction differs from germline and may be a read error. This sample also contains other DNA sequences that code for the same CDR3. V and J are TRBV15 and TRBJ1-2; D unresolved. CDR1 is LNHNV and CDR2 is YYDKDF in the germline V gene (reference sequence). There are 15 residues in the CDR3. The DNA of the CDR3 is TGCGCCACCAGCAGAAACAGTAACCCTAACTATGGCTACACCTTC. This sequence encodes CATSRNSNPNYGYTF.

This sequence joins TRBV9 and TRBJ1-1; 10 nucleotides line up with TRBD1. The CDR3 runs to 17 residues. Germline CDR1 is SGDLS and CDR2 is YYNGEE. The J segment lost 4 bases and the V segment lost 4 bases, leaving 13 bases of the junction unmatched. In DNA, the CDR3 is TGTGCCAGCAGCTCATCGACAGGGGGCAATCCCGGCACTGAAGCTTTCTTT. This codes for CASSSSTGGNPGTEAFF.

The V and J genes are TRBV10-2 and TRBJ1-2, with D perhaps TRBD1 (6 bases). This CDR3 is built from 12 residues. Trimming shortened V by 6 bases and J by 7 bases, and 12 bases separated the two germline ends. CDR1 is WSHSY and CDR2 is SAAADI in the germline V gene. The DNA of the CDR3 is TGCGCCAGCAGCGGGGGGGGCGGTGGCTACACCTTC. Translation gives CASSGGGGGYTF.

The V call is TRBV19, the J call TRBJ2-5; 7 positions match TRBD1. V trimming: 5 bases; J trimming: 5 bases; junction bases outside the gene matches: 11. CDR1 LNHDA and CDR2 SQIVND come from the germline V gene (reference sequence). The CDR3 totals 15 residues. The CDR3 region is CASSAVSGGRETQYF. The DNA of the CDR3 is TGTGCCAGTAGTGCTGTATCAGGGGGAAGGGAGACCCAGTACTTC.

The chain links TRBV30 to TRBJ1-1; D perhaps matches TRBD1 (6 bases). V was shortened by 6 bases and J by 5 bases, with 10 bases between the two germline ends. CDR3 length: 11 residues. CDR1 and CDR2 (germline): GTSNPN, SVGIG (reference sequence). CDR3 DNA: TGTGCCTGTAGGGGGGGGACTGAAGCTTTCTTT. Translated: CACRGGTEAFF.

CDR3 in DNA: TGTGCCAGTAGTAAAGCTCCCGGGACATTTTCCTACGAGCAGTACTTC. It is translated as CASSKAPGTFSYEQYF. The chain couples TRBV19 to TRBJ2-7, with a possible D match to TRBD1 (6 bases). Trimming took off 4 bases at V and 1 base at J, with 17 bases between the two ends. The CDR3 runs to 16 residues. The germline V gene encodes CDR1 LNHDA and CDR2 SQIVND (reference sequence).

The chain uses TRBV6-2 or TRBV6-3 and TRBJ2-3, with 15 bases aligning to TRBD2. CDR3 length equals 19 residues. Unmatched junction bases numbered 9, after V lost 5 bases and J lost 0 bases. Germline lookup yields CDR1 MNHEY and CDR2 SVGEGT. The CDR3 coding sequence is TGTGCCAGCAGTACCGATGGGACTAGCGGGGGGCCTAGCACAGATACGCAGTATTTT. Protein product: CASSTDGTSGGPSTDTQYF.

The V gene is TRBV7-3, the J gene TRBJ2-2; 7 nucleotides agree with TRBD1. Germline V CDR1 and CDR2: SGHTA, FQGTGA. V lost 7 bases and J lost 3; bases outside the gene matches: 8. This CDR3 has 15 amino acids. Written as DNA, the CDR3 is TGTGCCAGCACCTCTGAGGGGGCCGACACCGGGGAGCTGTTTTTT. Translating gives CASTSEGADTGELFF.

CDR3 nucleotides: TGTGCCATCAGTGAGAGCGGGAGCAGCACAGATACGCAGTATTTT. Residues: CAISESGSSTDTQYF. J is TRBJ2-3 and V is TRBV10-3, with 8 bases matching TRBD2. Unmatched junction bases numbered 1, after V lost 2 bases and J lost 0 bases. From germline, CDR1 is ENHRY and CDR2 SYGVKD. The CDR3 runs 15 residues.

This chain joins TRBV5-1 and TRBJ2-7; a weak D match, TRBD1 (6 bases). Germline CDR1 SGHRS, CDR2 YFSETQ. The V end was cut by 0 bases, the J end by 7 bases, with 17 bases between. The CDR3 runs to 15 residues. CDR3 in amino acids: CASSLGPQGLEEQYF. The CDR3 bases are TGCGCCAGCAGCTTGGGTCCACAGGGTTTGGAGGAGCAGTACTTC.

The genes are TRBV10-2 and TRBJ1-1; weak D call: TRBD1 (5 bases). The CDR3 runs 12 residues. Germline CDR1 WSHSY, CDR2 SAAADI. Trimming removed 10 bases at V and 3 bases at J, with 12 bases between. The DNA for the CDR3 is TGCGCCACCTCGGGGGGTGACACTGAAGCTTTCTTT. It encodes CATSGGDTEAFF.

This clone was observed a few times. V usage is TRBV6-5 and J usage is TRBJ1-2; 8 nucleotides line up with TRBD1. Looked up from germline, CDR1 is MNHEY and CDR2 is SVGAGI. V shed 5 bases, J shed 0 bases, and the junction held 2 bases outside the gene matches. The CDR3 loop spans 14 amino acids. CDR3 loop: CASSMGQANYGYTF. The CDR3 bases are TGTGCCAGCAGTATGGGACAGGCTAACTATGGCTACACCTTC.

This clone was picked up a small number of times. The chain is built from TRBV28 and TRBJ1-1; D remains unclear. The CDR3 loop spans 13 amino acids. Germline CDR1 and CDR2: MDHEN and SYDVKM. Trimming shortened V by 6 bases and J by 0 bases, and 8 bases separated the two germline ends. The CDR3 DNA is TGTGCCAGCAGAGACACTCTGAACACTGAAGCTTTCTTT. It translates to CASRDTLNTEAFF.

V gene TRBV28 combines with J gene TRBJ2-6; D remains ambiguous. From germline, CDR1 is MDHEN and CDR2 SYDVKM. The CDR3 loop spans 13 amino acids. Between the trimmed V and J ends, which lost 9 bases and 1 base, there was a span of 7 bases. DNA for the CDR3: TGTGCCAGATTGGGGTCTGGGGCCAACGTCCTGACTTTC. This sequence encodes CARLGSGANVLTF.

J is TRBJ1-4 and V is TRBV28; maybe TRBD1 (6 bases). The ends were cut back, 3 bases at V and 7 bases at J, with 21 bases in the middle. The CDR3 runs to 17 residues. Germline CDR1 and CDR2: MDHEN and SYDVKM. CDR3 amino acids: CASSFPGPRTGTEKLFF. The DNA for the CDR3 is TGTGCCAGCAGTTTCCCTGGGCCAAGAACAGGGACTGAAAAACTGTTTTTT. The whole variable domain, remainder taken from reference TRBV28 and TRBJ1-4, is DVKVTQSSRYLVKRTGEKVFLECVQDMDHENMFWYRQDPGLGLRLIYFSYDVKMKEKGDIPEGYSVSREKKERFSLILESASTNQTSMYLCASSFPGPRTGTEKLFFGSGTQLSVL.

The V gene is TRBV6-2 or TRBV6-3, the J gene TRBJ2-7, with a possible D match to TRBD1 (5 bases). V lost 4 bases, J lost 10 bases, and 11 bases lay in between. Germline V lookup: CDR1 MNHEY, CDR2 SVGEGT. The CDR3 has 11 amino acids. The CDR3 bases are TGTGCCAGCAGTTCGGAAGACAGCCAGTACTTC. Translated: CASSSEDSQYF.

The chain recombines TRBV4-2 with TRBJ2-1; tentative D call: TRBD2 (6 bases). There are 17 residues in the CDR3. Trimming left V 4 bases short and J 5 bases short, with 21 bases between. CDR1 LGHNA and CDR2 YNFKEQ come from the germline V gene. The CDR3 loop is CASSPRLSGVGDNEQFF. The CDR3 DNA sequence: TGTGCCAGCAGCCCGCGCCTTAGCGGAGTAGGGGACAATGAGCAGTTCTTC.